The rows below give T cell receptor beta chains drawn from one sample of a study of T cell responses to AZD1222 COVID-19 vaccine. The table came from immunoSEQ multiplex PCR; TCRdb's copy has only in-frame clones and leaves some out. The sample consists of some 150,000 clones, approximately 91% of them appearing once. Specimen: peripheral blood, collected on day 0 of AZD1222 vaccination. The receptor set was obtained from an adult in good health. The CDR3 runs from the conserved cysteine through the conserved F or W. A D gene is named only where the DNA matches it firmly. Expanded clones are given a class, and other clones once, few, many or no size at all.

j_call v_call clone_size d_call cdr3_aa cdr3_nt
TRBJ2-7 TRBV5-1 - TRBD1 CASSLGTGIYEQYF TGCGCCAGCAGCTTGGGGACAGGGATATACGAGCAGTACTTC
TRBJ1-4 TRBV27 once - CASSFRRTNEKLFF TGTGCCAGCAGTTTTCGACGGACTAATGAAAAACTGTTTTTT
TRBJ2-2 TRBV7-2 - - CASRSGHGNTGELFF TGTGCCAGCAGATCGGGACACGGTAACACCGGGGAGCTGTTTTTT
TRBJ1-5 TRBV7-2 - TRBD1 CASSFQGGASNQPQHF TGTGCCAGCAGCTTCCAGGGGGGGGCTAGCAATCAGCCCCAGCATTTT
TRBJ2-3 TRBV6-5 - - CASRMITSTDTQYF TGTGCCAGCAGAATGATAACTAGCACAGATACGCAGTATTTT
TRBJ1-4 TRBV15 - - CATSRDSPQGGEKLFF TGTGCCACCAGCAGAGATTCCCCCCAGGGCGGCGAAAAACTGTTTTTT
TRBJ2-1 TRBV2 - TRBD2 CASRLAGAYNEQFF TGTGCCAGCAGATTAGCGGGGGCCTACAATGAGCAGTTCTTC
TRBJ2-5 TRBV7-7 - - CASSLFNRGGETQYF TGTGCTAGCAGCTTGTTTAACAGGGGGGGAGAGACCCAGTACTTC
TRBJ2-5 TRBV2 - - CASSELARQETQYF TGTGCCAGCAGTGAACTTGCCAGACAAGAGACCCAGTACTTC
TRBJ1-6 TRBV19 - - CASSTQEGRGSPLHF TGTGCCAGTAGTACCCAAGAGGGGCGTGGATCACCCCTCCACTTT
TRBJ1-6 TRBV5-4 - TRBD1 CASRQGANYNSPLHF TGTGCCAGCAGACAGGGGGCCAACTATAATTCACCCCTCCACTTT
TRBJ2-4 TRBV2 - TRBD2 CATSPGSGGALNIQYF TGTGCCACCTCCCCGGGTAGCGGGGGGGCTTTAAACATTCAGTACTTC
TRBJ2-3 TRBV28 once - CASRKARSTDTQYF TGTGCCTCTAGGAAGGCCAGGAGCACAGATACGCAGTATTTT
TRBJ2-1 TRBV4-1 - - CASSPVPSSYNEQFF TGCGCCAGCAGCCCGGTTCCGAGCTCCTACAATGAGCAGTTCTTC
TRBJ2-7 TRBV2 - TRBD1 CASSETGEYEQYF TGTGCCAGCAGTGAAACAGGGGAATACGAGCAGTACTTC
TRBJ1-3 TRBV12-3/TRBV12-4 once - CASSFGNTIYF TGTGCCAGCAGTTTTGGAAACACCATATATTTT
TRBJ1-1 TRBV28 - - CASRLQVNTEAFF TGTGCCAGCAGATTACAGGTGAACACTGAAGCTTTCTTT
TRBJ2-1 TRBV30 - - CAWSTQRQALSYNEQFF TGTGCCTGGAGCACCCAACGACAGGCACTCTCCTACAATGAGCAGTTCTTC
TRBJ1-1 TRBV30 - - CAWSGPRHFEAFF TGTGCCTGGAGTGGGCCACGACACTTCGAAGCTTTCTTT
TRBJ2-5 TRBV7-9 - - CAALTAGQETQYF TGTGCGGCTTTGACGGCGGGCCAAGAGACCCAGTACTTC
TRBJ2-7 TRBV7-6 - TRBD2 CASSLAQIPSGNYEQYF TGTGCCAGCAGCTTAGCGCAAATCCCTAGCGGGAACTACGAGCAGTACTTC
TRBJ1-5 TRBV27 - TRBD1 CASSLTGQGSNQPQHF TGTGCCAGCAGTTTAACGGGACAGGGTAGCAATCAGCCCCAGCATTTT
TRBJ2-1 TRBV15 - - CATSRDWREEQFF TGTGCCACCAGCAGAGATTGGCGAGAGGAGCAGTTCTTC
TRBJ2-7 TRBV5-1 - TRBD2 CASSWGGAGAKEQYF TGCGCCAGCAGCTGGGGTGGGGCGGGAGCTAAAGAGCAGTACTTC
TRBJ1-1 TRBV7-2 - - CASSSDSLNTEAFF TGTGCCAGCAGCTCCGACAGCCTGAACACTGAAGCTTTCTTT
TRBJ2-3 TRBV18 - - CASSPRRTDTQYF TGTGCCAGCTCACCCCGACGGACAGATACGCAGTATTTT
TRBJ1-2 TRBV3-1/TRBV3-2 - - CASSQDLHTYGYTF TGTGCCAGCAGCCAAGATCTCCACACCTATGGCTACACCTTC
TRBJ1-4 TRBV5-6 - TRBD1 CASSLERTTTGSEKLFF TGTGCCAGCAGCTTGGAGCGAACCACGACAGGGTCGGAAAAACTGTTTTTT
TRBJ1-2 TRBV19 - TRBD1 CASSAYRGRSYGYTF TGTGCCAGTAGTGCCTACAGGGGGCGAAGCTATGGCTACACCTTC
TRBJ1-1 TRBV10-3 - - CALSRALNTEAFF TGTGCCCTCAGCAGGGCCTTGAACACTGAAGCTTTCTTT
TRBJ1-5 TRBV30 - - CAWSAQGGQPQHF TGTGCCTGGAGTGCACAGGGAGGTCAGCCCCAGCATTTT
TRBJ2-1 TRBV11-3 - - CASSSGRFYYNEQFF TGTGCCAGCAGCTCCGGGAGATTTTACTACAATGAGCAGTTCTTC
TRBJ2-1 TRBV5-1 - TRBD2 CASSLDLAGGNNEQFF TGCGCCAGCAGCTTGGACCTAGCGGGAGGAAACAATGAGCAGTTCTTC
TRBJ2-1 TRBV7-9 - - CASSLVGLAGANNEQFF TGTGCCAGCAGCTTAGTGGGCCTCGCGGGGGCTAACAATGAGCAGTTCTTC
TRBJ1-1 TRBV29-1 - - CSVVHSLNTEAFF TGCAGCGTTGTTCACAGTTTGAACACTGAAGCTTTCTTT
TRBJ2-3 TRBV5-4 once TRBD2 CASSKLAGESTDTQYF TGTGCCAGCAGCAAACTAGCGGGAGAAAGCACAGATACGCAGTATTTT
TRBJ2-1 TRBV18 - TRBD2 CASSPPSGSVEQFF TGTGCCAGCTCACCACCTAGCGGGAGTGTCGAGCAGTTCTTC
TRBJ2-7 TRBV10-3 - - CAISEQTRDYEQYF TGTGCCATCAGTGAACAAACACGAGACTACGAGCAGTACTTC
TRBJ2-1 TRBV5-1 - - CASSPAGSAYNEQFF TGCGCCAGCAGCCCGGCGGGGAGTGCCTACAATGAGCAGTTCTTC
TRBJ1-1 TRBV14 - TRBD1 CALWTGGVSGDTEAFF TGTGCCTTATGGACAGGGGGCGTTTCAGGGGACACTGAAGCTTTCTTT
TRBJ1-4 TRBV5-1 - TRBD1 CASSLEGARDRDEKLFF TGCGCCAGCAGCTTGGAAGGCGCCCGGGACAGGGATGAAAAACTGTTTTTT
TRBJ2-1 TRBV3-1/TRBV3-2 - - CASSQIKGYSYNEQFF TGTGCCAGCAGCCAAATTAAGGGGTACTCCTACAATGAGCAGTTCTTC
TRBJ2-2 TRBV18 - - CASSPPLGYTGELFF TGTGCCAGCTCACCACCTCTCGGATACACCGGGGAGCTGTTTTTT
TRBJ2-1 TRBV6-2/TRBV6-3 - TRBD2 CASSPRLAGTNEQFF TGTGCCAGCAGCCCCCGACTAGCGGGTACCAATGAGCAGTTCTTC
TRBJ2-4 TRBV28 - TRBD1 CASSLGTGLHIQYF TGTGCCAGCAGTTTGGGGACAGGGCTGCACATTCAGTACTTC
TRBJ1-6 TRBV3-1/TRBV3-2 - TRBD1 CASSQDRGSPLHF TGTGCCAGCAGCCAGGACAGGGGTTCACCCCTCCACTTT
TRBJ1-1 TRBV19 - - CASSARTLNTEAFF TGTGCCAGTAGCGCGAGGACACTAAACACTGAAGCTTTCTTT
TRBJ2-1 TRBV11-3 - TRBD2 CASSWTSGLNNEQFF TGTGCCAGCAGCTGGACTAGCGGGTTGAACAATGAGCAGTTCTTC
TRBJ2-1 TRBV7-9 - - CASSLVGYGPDEQFF TGTGCCAGCAGCTTAGTAGGGTACGGGCCCGATGAGCAGTTCTTC
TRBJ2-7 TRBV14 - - CASSQELPAGEQYF TGTGCCAGCAGCCAAGAGCTACCGGCCGGCGAGCAGTACTTC
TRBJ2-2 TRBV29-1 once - CSVRGKSNTGELFF TGCAGCGTGAGGGGTAAATCGAACACCGGGGAGCTGTTTTTT
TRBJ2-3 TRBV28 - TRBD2 CASIHSGADSTDTQYF TGTGCCAGCATTCATAGCGGGGCCGACTCCACAGATACGCAGTATTTT
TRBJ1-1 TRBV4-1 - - CASSQPAINTEAFF TGCGCCAGCAGCCAGCCAGCCATCAACACTGAAGCTTTCTTT
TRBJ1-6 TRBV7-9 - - CASSFIPGADSPLHF TGTGCCAGCAGCTTTATTCCGGGGGCGGATTCACCCCTCCACTTT
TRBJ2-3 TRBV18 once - CASSPGTDTQYF TGTGCCAGCTCACCCGGAACAGATACGCAGTATTTT
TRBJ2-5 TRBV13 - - CASSPWTAQETQYF TGTGCCAGCAGCCCATGGACAGCACAAGAGACCCAGTACTTC
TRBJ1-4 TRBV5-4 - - CASSSTGTNEKLFF TGTGCCAGCAGCTCGACAGGCACTAATGAAAAACTGTTTTTT
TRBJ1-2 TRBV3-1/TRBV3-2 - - CASSQDPSRTGYTF TGTGCCAGCAGCCAAGACCCCTCTAGGACCGGCTACACCTTC
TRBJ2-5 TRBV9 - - CASSVVDQSKTQYF TGTGCCAGCAGCGTAGTGGACCAGTCTAAGACCCAGTACTTC